Presented here are 31 T cell receptor beta chains from one specimen sequenced in a study of Ad26.COV2.S vaccination and SARS-CoV-2 variants (dated by TCRdb to 2020 to 2023). Receptor libraries were prepared by the immunoSEQ multiplex PCR assay. The table was pulled from immuneACCESS by TCRdb, which kept in-frame rearrangements only. Such tables lose some clones; where checked, under half of the loss comes from unresolved V genes, and the rest has no known cause. This sample comprises hundreds of thousands of clones, approximately 89% of them detected only once. Of the sample, about 3.1% is held by the ten largest clones. The treatment or condition label, read with the paper, signifies: 15 to 20 received Ad26.COV2.S at low or high dose, single or two shots; about 5 received placebo; per-sample allocation not given. For vaccine and placebo recipients, the sequenced repertoires came from samples collected on day 63 after the first injection.

The sample in question was peripheral blood, obtained in a trial of Ad26.COV2.S vaccine versus placebo. These TCRs come from a person between 18 and 65 years old who received the Ad26.COV2.S COVID-19 vaccine or a placebo.

V and J are TRBV27 and TRBJ1-3, with a tentative D call TRBD1 (5 bases). V was pared by 5 bases and J by 7 bases, with 24 bases between. The CDR3 loop spans 17 amino acids. Germline V gene lookup returns CDR1 MNHEY and CDR2 SMNVEV (reference sequence). CDR3 coding DNA: TGTGCCAGCAGTCTAACTTCTTGGGGCGCAGGGAAGAACACCATATATTTT. Translating gives CASSLTSWGAGKNTIYF.

The genes are TRBV19 and TRBJ1-1; D remains ambiguous. The CDR3 length is 13 residues. CDR1 is LNHDA, CDR2 SQIVND, per germline (reference sequence). Trimming left V 2 bases short and J 3 bases short, with 7 bases between. This CDR3 reads CASSIRRDTEAFF. DNA of the CDR3: TGTGCCAGTAGTATAAGAAGGGACACTGAAGCTTTCTTT.

The chain combines TRBV6-1 with TRBJ2-3; 7 bases match TRBD2. The CDR3 runs to 13 residues. Germline values: CDR1 MNHNS, CDR2 SASEGT. With 3 bases clipped from V and 5 bases from J, the junction kept 2 bases outside the gene matches. CDR3 residues: CASSETGGDTQYF. CDR3 DNA: TGTGCCAGCAGTGAGACGGGGGGAGATACGCAGTATTTT.

The chain carries TRBV12-3 or TRBV12-4 and TRBJ1-1; a weak D match, TRBD1 (5 bases). The CDR3 loop spans 12 amino acids. The V gene lost 9 bases and the J gene lost 7 bases, with 15 bases spanning the gap. The CDR3 DNA follows: TGTGCCAGTCGTTTCGAAAGGGGTGAAGCTTTCTTT. It specifies CASRFERGEAFF.

The rearrangement links TRBV3-1 (or the pseudogene TRBV3-2) to TRBJ2-1, with no clear D. CDR3 size: 15 residues. Germline V CDR1 and CDR2: LGHDT, YNNKEL (reference sequence). Trimming removed 6 bases from V and 0 bases from J, with 12 bases in between. The CDR3 loop reads CASSSDWSSYNEQFF. DNA of the CDR3: TGTGCCAGCAGTTCTGACTGGAGCTCCTACAATGAGCAGTTCTTC.

The gene calls are TRBV15 and TRBJ1-2; D remains unclear. Germline CDR1 is LNHNV and CDR2 is YYDKDF (reference sequence). The CDR3 sequence is 16 residues long. The germline V and J ends were trimmed by 1 base and 0 bases, with 12 bases remaining between them. The CDR3 reads CATSRGGTGSNYGYTF. CDR3 nucleotides: TGTGCCACCAGCAGAGGGGGAACGGGCTCTAACTATGGCTACACCTTC.

The chain joins TRBV7-3 to TRBJ2-5; 7 bases map to TRBD2. This CDR3 is 15 amino acids long. The V segment lost 2 bases and the J segment 0 bases; nucleotides outside the gene matches: 3. Germline V gene sequence: CDR1 SGHTA, CDR2 FQGTGA. The CDR3 reads CASSLLAANQETQYF. CDR3 DNA sequence: TGTGCCAGCAGCTTACTAGCGGCGAACCAAGAGACCCAGTACTTC.

This chain links TRBV3-1 (or the pseudogene TRBV3-2) with TRBJ2-2, with D perhaps TRBD1 (6 bases). V was shortened by 6 bases and J by 4 bases, with 18 bases between the two germline ends. Germline-derived CDR1 and CDR2 are LGHDT and YNNKEL (reference sequence). This CDR3 region has 16 residues. The CDR3 bases are TGTGCCAGCAGTCTTATTCCTCAGGGGCGCACCGGGGAGCTGTTTTTT. It codes for CASSLIPQGRTGELFF.

This chain links TRBV11-1 with TRBJ1-4, with TRBD1 identical over 9 bases. The CDR3 has 14 residues. Trimming removed 2 bases from V and 7 bases from J; junction bases left unmatched: 2. Per germline, CDR1 SGHAT and CDR2 FQDESV (reference sequence). This CDR3 is CASSLWTGAEKLFF. CDR3 in DNA: TGTGCCAGCAGCTTATGGACAGGGGCTGAAAAACTGTTTTTT.

J is TRBJ1-3 and V is TRBV7-8; tentative D call: TRBD1 (5 bases). V was shortened by 5 bases and J by 1 base, with 9 bases between the two germline ends. CDR3 length equals 14 residues. Germline CDR1 is SGHVS and CDR2 is FQNEAQ. This CDR3 is CASSTRQSGNTIYF. The CDR3 nucleotides read TGTGCCAGCAGCACACGACAGTCTGGAAACACCATATATTTT.

The gene calls are TRBV11-3 and TRBJ2-1; 7 nucleotides line up with TRBD1. The CDR3 consists of 14 residues. Germline V gene data show CDR1 as SGHNT and CDR2 as YENEEA. Trimming cost V 3 bases and J 7 bases; bases outside gene matches: 6. CDR3 coding DNA: TGTGCCAGCAGCTTGAGGCAGGGGGTAAATGAGCAGTTCTTC. It specifies CASSLRQGVNEQFF. Based on the CDR3 plus reference TRBV11-3 and TRBJ2-1, the full variable domain is EAGVVQSPRYKIIEKKQPVAFWCNPISGHNTLYWYLQNLGQGPELLIRYENEEAVDDSQLPKDRFSAERLKGVDSTLKIQPAELGDSAVYLCASSLRQGVNEQFFGPGTRLTVL.

This chain's CDR3 is CASSSTGRDYGYTF. In DNA form, the CDR3 reads TGTGCCAGCAGCTCGACAGGGAGGGACTATGGCTACACCTTC. The chain links TRBV7-9 to TRBJ1-2, with 7 positions matching TRBD1. This CDR3 has 14 amino acids. V was clipped by 4 bases and J by 3 bases; unmatched bases: 5. Germline assignment: CDR1 SEHNR and CDR2 FQNEAQ (reference sequence). Supplemented by reference TRBV7-9 and TRBJ1-2, the full variable domain reads DTGVSQNPRHKITKRGQNVTFRCDPISEHNRLYWYRQTLGQGPEFLTYFQNEAQLEKSRLLSDRFSAERPKGSFSTLEIQRTEQGDSAMYLCASSSTGRDYGYTFGSGTRLTVV.

A few counts support this clone. This chain joins TRBV7-3 and TRBJ2-5, with TRBD1 identical over 11 bases. Germline V gene data show CDR1 as SGHTA and CDR2 as FQGTGA. CDR3 length equals 15 residues. With V trimmed by 1 base and J by 5 bases, 3 bases remained unmatched. The CDR3 sequence is CASSLRTGGPETQYF. The CDR3 DNA is TGTGCCAGCAGCTTAAGGACAGGGGGCCCCGAGACCCAGTACTTC.

V and J are TRBV11-2 and TRBJ2-6; D is ambiguous. Trimming pared 3 bases from V and 2 bases from J, leaving 11 bases between. CDR1 and CDR2 from the germline V gene are SGHAT and FQNNGV. The CDR3 totals 16 residues. CDR3 nucleotides: TGTGCCAGCAGCTTGTATCGTGGGCCTGGGGCCAACGTCCTGACTTTC. It specifies CASSLYRGPGANVLTF.

The V gene is TRBV30, the J gene TRBJ1-4, with TRBD1 matching over 10 bases. J gave up 6 bases and V 2 bases, and 3 bases lay outside the gene matches. The CDR3 spans 14 residues. Germline CDR1 GTSNPN, CDR2 SVGIG (reference sequence). In DNA, the CDR3 is TGTGCCTGGAGTTCCGGGACAGGGGATGAAAAACTGTTTTTT. Its translation is CAWSSGTGDEKLFF.

This chain links TRBV19 with TRBJ2-7, with TRBD2 as a possible D gene (5 bases). Trimming pared 6 bases from V and 3 bases from J, leaving 12 bases between. The germline CDR1 and CDR2 sequences are LNHDA and SQIVND (reference sequence). This CDR3 spans 13 amino acids. As DNA, the CDR3 is TGTGCCAGTAGCTGGATCCGGGGCTACGAGCAGTACTTC. Translated: CASSWIRGYEQYF.

The CDR3 nucleotides are TGCGCCAGCAGCGAGCTAGCGCGTCCTCAAGAGACCCAGTACTTC. Its protein product is CASSELARPQETQYF. The chain recombines TRBV5-1 with TRBJ2-5; the D gene is possibly TRBD2 (6 bases). The V gene's germline CDR1 is SGHRS and CDR2 YFSETQ. Trimming removed 4 bases at V and 2 bases at J, with 15 bases between. The CDR3 consists of 15 residues.

This clone appeared a few times. The chain recombines TRBV10-1 with TRBJ2-3; D remains ambiguous. The V and J ends lost 2 bases and 3 bases respectively, with 6 bases between them. The CDR3 spans 13 residues. Per germline, CDR1 WNHNN and CDR2 SYGVQD (reference sequence). CDR3 sequence: CASSETRTDTQYF. In DNA, the CDR3 is TGCGCCAGCAGTGAGACTCGAACAGATACGCAGTATTTT.

V gene TRBV9 combines with J gene TRBJ1-1; no definite D call. The V end was cut by 0 bases, the J end by 11 bases, with 17 bases between. Germline V gene sequence: CDR1 SGDLS, CDR2 YYNGEE. The CDR3 runs to 14 residues. CDR3 sequence: CASSVASDTSWAFF. In DNA form, the CDR3 reads TGTGCCAGCAGCGTAGCTAGTGACACTTCGTGGGCTTTCTTT. The full variable domain, completed using reference TRBV9 and TRBJ1-1, is DSGVTQTPKHLITATGQRVTLRCSPRSGDLSVYWYQQSLDQGLQFLIQYYNGEERAKGNILERFSAQQFPDLHSELNLSSLELGDSALYFCASSVASDTSWAFFGQGTRLTVV.

This chain joins TRBV6-4 and TRBJ1-3, with D possibly TRBD1 on 6 matching bases. Germline V gene lookup returns CDR1 MRHNA and CDR2 SNTAGT. Trimming left V 4 bases short and J 2 bases short, with 12 bases between. The CDR3 totals 15 residues. CDR3 sequence (DNA): TGTGCCAGCAGTGCCACGACAGGACCTGGAAACACCATATATTTT. Translated, it gives CASSATTGPGNTIYF.

In nucleotides, the CDR3 is TGTGCCAGCAGCTCTAGGACTAGCTGGTTCTACGAGCAGTACTTC. Its translation: CASSSRTSWFYEQYF. The rearrangement joins TRBV5-6 to TRBJ2-7; TRBD2 matches 8 bases. Looked up from germline, CDR1 is SGHDT and CDR2 is YYEEEE. V shed 3 bases and J 3 bases; nucleotides not matched to a gene: 8. CDR3 size: 15 residues.

The chain employs TRBV5-1 and TRBJ1-1; a weak D match, TRBD1 (5 bases). The germline V and J ends were trimmed by 0 bases and 1 base, with 13 bases remaining between them. The CDR3 sequence is 16 residues long. Germline lookup yields CDR1 SGHRS and CDR2 YFSETQ. For the CDR3, the DNA is TGCGCCAGCAGCTTGGCCCCGGGGCTGCGGAACACTGAAGCTTTCTTT. Translated: CASSLAPGLRNTEAFF.

V and J are TRBV3-1 (or the pseudogene TRBV3-2) and TRBJ1-4; possibly TRBD1 for D (5 bases). This CDR3 is built from 14 residues. Trimming removed 1 base at V and 2 bases at J, with 5 bases between. Per germline, CDR1 LGHDT and CDR2 YNNKEL (reference sequence). In DNA, the CDR3 is TGTGCCAGCAGCCAAGCAGGGACTAATGAAAAACTGTTTTTT. This codes for CASSQAGTNEKLFF.

This rearrangement joins TRBV3-1 (or the pseudogene TRBV3-2) to TRBJ2-3, with D unresolved. CDR1 and CDR2 from the germline V gene are LGHDT and YNNKEL (reference sequence). CDR3 length equals 16 residues. V shed 0 bases and J shed 3 bases, with 13 bases lying between them. The CDR3 region is CASSQEGPGPTDTQYF. CDR3 DNA sequence: TGTGCCAGCAGCCAAGAAGGCCCGGGCCCGACAGATACGCAGTATTTT.

This chain connects TRBV4-3 to TRBJ1-6; D unclear. V shed 0 bases and J shed 10 bases, with 13 bases lying between them. Germline V gene lookup returns CDR1 LGHNA and CDR2 YSLEER. CDR3 length equals 15 residues. The CDR3 coding sequence is TGCGCCAGCAGCCAAGATAGTCGAACGGGATCACCCCTCCACTTT. Protein product: CASSQDSRTGSPLHF.

This clone has more than one count but fewer than ten. Here the CDR3 reads CASSQLAGDGTEAFF. The CDR3, as DNA: TGCGCCAGCAGCCAGCTCGCGGGTGACGGGACTGAAGCTTTCTTT. This chain joins TRBV4-3 and TRBJ1-1; D is unclear. Germline loops: CDR1 LGHNA, CDR2 YSLEER. The CDR3 is made up of 15 amino acids. The V gene lost 3 bases and the J gene lost 5 bases, with 16 bases spanning the gap.

CDR3 residues: CASSSRRITGELFF. The CDR3 DNA reads as TGTGCCAGCAGCTCACGGAGGATAACCGGGGAGCTGTTTTTT. This chain uses TRBV7-2 with TRBJ2-2; D is perhaps TRBD2 (5 bases). V was trimmed by 4 bases and J by 5 bases, leaving 11 bases between them. This CDR3 comprises 14 residues. CDR1 and CDR2 (germline): SGHTA, FQGNSA.

The chain links TRBV6-6 to TRBJ2-7; D possibly corresponds to TRBD1 (5 bases). CDR3 size: 15 residues. Germline values: CDR1 MNHNY, CDR2 SVGAGI (reference sequence). Trimming took 1 base from V and 0 from J, leaving 10 bases between them. This chain's CDR3 is CASSYFQDNSYEQYF. The CDR3 DNA reads TGTGCCAGCAGTTACTTCCAGGACAACTCCTACGAGCAGTACTTC.

The chain employs TRBV5-4 and TRBJ1-1; D is unresolved. In germline, CDR1 is SGHNT, CDR2 YYREEE (reference sequence). The CDR3 totals 13 residues. V was cut by 5 bases and J by 7 bases, with 15 bases left in between. The CDR3 region has the DNA TGTGCCAGCAGATCCTGGGGAATGGGTGAAGCTTTCTTT. It yields the protein CASRSWGMGEAFF. Full variable domain (outside the CDR3, taken from reference TRBV5-4 and TRBJ1-1): ETGVTQSPTHLIKTRGQQVTLRCSSQSGHNTVSWYQQALGQGPQFIFQYYREEENGRGNFPPRFSGLQFPNYSSELNVNALELDDSALYLCASRSWGMGEAFFGQGTRLTVV.

The V gene is TRBV25-1, the J gene TRBJ2-5; D call uncertain. V was clipped by 1 base and J by 5 bases, with 11 bases between them. The germline V gene encodes CDR1 MGHDK and CDR2 SYGVNS. The CDR3 is 14 residues long. CDR3 amino acids: CASSESGDRETQYF. CDR3 bases: TGTGCCAGCAGTGAATCTGGGGATCGGGAGACCCAGTACTTC.

The genes are TRBV27 and TRBJ1-5; D gene ambiguous. The CDR3 length is 14 residues. Germline values: CDR1 MNHEY, CDR2 SMNVEV (reference sequence). V was pared by 3 bases and J by 5 bases, with 11 bases between. Here the CDR3 DNA reads TGTGCCAGCAGTTTTGTTAGTGGCTATCAGCCCCAGCATTTT. It translates to CASSFVSGYQPQHF.